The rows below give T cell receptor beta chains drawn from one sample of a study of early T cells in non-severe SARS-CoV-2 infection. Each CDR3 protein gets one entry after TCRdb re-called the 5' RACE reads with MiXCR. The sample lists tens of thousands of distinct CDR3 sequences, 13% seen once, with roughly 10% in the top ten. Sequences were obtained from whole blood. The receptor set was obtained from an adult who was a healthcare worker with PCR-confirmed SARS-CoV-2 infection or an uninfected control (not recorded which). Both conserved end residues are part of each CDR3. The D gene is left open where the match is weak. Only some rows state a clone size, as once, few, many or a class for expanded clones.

CDR3aa: CASSLEGLGGDTQYF
CDR3nt: TGCGCCAGCAGCTTGGAGGGACTAGGGGGAGATACGCAGTATTTT
j_gene: TRBJ2-3
d_gene: TRBD2
abundance: -
v_gene: TRBV5-1

CDR3aa: CASSGATSYDEQYF
CDR3nt: TGCGCCAGCAGTGGCGCTACCTCGTACGACGAGCAGTACTTC
j_gene: TRBJ2-7
d_gene: -
abundance: few
v_gene: TRBV10-2

CDR3aa: CSALTGEGQPQHF
CDR3nt: TGCAGTGCTCTAACAGGGGAGGGTCAGCCCCAGCATTTT
j_gene: TRBJ1-5
d_gene: TRBD1
abundance: many
v_gene: TRBV20-1

CDR3aa: CASSLGKAGRDLLYF
CDR3nt: TGTGCCAGCAGCTTAGGAAAGGCGGGCCGGGACTTATTGTATTTT
j_gene: TRBJ2-3
d_gene: -
abundance: many
v_gene: TRBV7-9

CDR3aa: CASSPQGFWTDTQYF
CDR3nt: TGTGCCAGCAGTCCTCAGGGGTTTTGGACAGATACGCAGTATTTT
j_gene: TRBJ2-3
d_gene: -
abundance: many
v_gene: TRBV12-3/TRBV12-4

CDR3aa: CSVEAEQGGKTGELFF
CDR3nt: TGCAGCGTTGAAGCGGAACAGGGGGGAAAGACCGGGGAGCTGTTTTTT
j_gene: TRBJ2-2
d_gene: TRBD1
abundance: many
v_gene: TRBV29-1

CDR3aa: CATSAMDRGSGELFF
CDR3nt: TGTGCCACCAGTGCCATGGACAGGGGATCCGGGGAGCTGTTTTTT
j_gene: TRBJ2-2
d_gene: TRBD1
abundance: -
v_gene: TRBV24-1

CDR3aa: CASSYTNLERPTNEKLFF
CDR3nt: TGTGCCAGCAGTTACACTAATCTTGAGCGTCCGACTAATGAAAAACTGTTTTTT
j_gene: TRBJ1-4
d_gene: -
abundance: many
v_gene: TRBV6-6

CDR3aa: CASSAGTGTEAFF
CDR3nt: TGCGCCAGCAGTGCCGGGACAGGGACTGAAGCTTTCTTT
j_gene: TRBJ1-1
d_gene: TRBD1
abundance: -
v_gene: TRBV5-1

CDR3aa: CASSEILGEQYF
CDR3nt: TGTGCCAGCAGTGAGATATTGGGCGAGCAGTACTTC
j_gene: TRBJ2-7
d_gene: -
abundance: many
v_gene: TRBV2

CDR3aa: CSASGLHDSYQETQYF
CDR3nt: TGCAGTGCTAGCGGGCTACACGACTCATACCAAGAGACCCAGTACTTC
j_gene: TRBJ2-5
d_gene: -
abundance: many
v_gene: TRBV20-1

CDR3aa: CATQGYSEAFF
CDR3nt: TGTGCCACACAGGGGTACTCTGAAGCTTTCTTT
j_gene: TRBJ1-1
d_gene: TRBD1
abundance: -
v_gene: TRBV6-1

CDR3aa: CASSLMQAAPPFREKLFF
CDR3nt: TGCGCCAGCAGCTTGATGCAGGCGGCACCACCTTTTCGTGAAAAACTGTTTTTT
j_gene: TRBJ1-4
d_gene: -
abundance: few
v_gene: TRBV5-1

CDR3aa: CASSEQAAGTNSPLHF
CDR3nt: TGTGCCAGCAGTGAACAGGCGGCAGGGACCAATTCACCCCTCCACTTT
j_gene: TRBJ1-6
d_gene: -
abundance: many
v_gene: TRBV2

CDR3aa: CAITQGYTGELFF
CDR3nt: TGTGCCATCACCCAGGGTTATACCGGGGAGCTGTTTTTT
j_gene: TRBJ2-2
d_gene: -
abundance: many
v_gene: TRBV10-3

CDR3aa: CASSFPTSRGYNEQFF
CDR3nt: TGCGCCAGCAGCTTCCCGACTAGCCGGGGGTACAATGAGCAGTTCTTC
j_gene: TRBJ2-1
d_gene: TRBD2
abundance: few
v_gene: TRBV5-1

CDR3aa: CASSPRLAGDTDTQYF
CDR3nt: TGTGCCAGCAGCCCTCGACTAGCGGGGGACACAGATACGCAGTATTTT
j_gene: TRBJ2-3
d_gene: TRBD2
abundance: many
v_gene: TRBV7-9

CDR3aa: CASSSRRVADFTDTQYF
CDR3nt: TGTGCCAGCAGCTCTAGGAGGGTCGCGGACTTCACAGATACGCAGTATTTT
j_gene: TRBJ2-3
d_gene: -
abundance: many
v_gene: TRBV7-2

CDR3aa: CASSLPLPPEAFF
CDR3nt: TGTGCCAGCAGTTTACCCCTCCCGCCTGAAGCTTTCTTT
j_gene: TRBJ1-1
d_gene: -
abundance: -
v_gene: TRBV28

CDR3aa: CASSVSPGQGARETQYF
CDR3nt: TGTGCCAGCAGCGTATCCCCGGGACAGGGGGCCCGGGAGACCCAGTACTTC
j_gene: TRBJ2-5
d_gene: TRBD1
abundance: few
v_gene: TRBV9

CDR3aa: CASSYSLGYGYTF
CDR3nt: TGTGCCAGCAGTTACTCGCTAGGTTATGGCTACACCTTC
j_gene: TRBJ1-2
d_gene: -
abundance: few
v_gene: TRBV6-5

CDR3aa: CASSRQVDEQFF
CDR3nt: TGCGCCAGCAGCCGACAGGTTGATGAGCAGTTCTTC
j_gene: TRBJ2-1
d_gene: -
abundance: medium-sized
v_gene: TRBV5-1

CDR3aa: CASSQDVLGLIGYGYTF
CDR3nt: TGTGCCAGCAGCCAAGACGTATTGGGGCTAATAGGGTATGGCTACACCTTC
j_gene: TRBJ1-2
d_gene: -
abundance: -
v_gene: TRBV4-2

CDR3aa: CSVESIASSYNEQFF
CDR3nt: TGCAGCGTTGAATCGATAGCGAGCTCCTACAATGAGCAGTTCTTC
j_gene: TRBJ2-1
d_gene: -
abundance: many
v_gene: TRBV29-1

CDR3aa: CASSLDSSTDTQYF
CDR3nt: TGCGCCAGCAGCTTGGACAGCAGCACAGATACGCAGTATTTT
j_gene: TRBJ2-3
d_gene: -
abundance: many
v_gene: TRBV5-1

CDR3aa: CASSPQPRDCQETQYF
CDR3nt: TGTGCCAGCAGCCCACAGCCCCGGGACTGCCAAGAGACCCAGTACTTC
j_gene: TRBJ2-5
d_gene: -
abundance: -
v_gene: TRBV7-9

CDR3aa: CASSKAPRAAGELFF
CDR3nt: TGTGCCAGCAGCAAAGCGCCGAGGGCCGCCGGGGAGCTGTTTTTT
j_gene: TRBJ2-2
d_gene: -
abundance: many
v_gene: TRBV21-1

CDR3aa: CASSRSTDAYEQYF
CDR3nt: TGTGCCAGCAGTCGATCAACAGACGCCTACGAGCAGTACTTC
j_gene: TRBJ2-7
d_gene: -
abundance: many
v_gene: TRBV27

CDR3aa: CASSPPLAGGLNTGELFF
CDR3nt: TGTGCCAGCAGTCCCCCCCTAGCGGGGGGCCTGAACACCGGGGAGCTGTTTTTT
j_gene: TRBJ2-2
d_gene: TRBD2
abundance: few
v_gene: TRBV6-1

CDR3aa: CGSSPRAGGNTIYF
CDR3nt: TGTGGCAGCAGCCCAAGAGCGGGTGGAAACACCATATATTTT
j_gene: TRBJ1-3
d_gene: -
abundance: -
v_gene: TRBV7-9

CDR3aa: CASSSSTLGTEAFF
CDR3nt: TGTGCCAGCAGCTCATCGACTCTAGGCACTGAAGCTTTCTTT
j_gene: TRBJ1-1
d_gene: -
abundance: many
v_gene: TRBV7-3

CDR3aa: CASSPPGLYYEQYF
CDR3nt: TGTGCCAGCAGTCCACCGGGACTGTACTACGAGCAGTACTTC
j_gene: TRBJ2-7
d_gene: -
abundance: few
v_gene: TRBV12-3/TRBV12-4

CDR3aa: CASSQDGREAFF
CDR3nt: TGTGCCAGCAGCCAAGACGGCAGGGAAGCTTTCTTT
j_gene: TRBJ1-1
d_gene: -
abundance: many
v_gene: TRBV4-2

CDR3aa: CSAREGGGRNQPQHF
CDR3nt: TGCAGTGCTAGAGAGGGCGGGGGCCGGAATCAGCCCCAGCATTTT
j_gene: TRBJ1-5
d_gene: -
abundance: many
v_gene: TRBV20-1

CDR3aa: CASSSPLARDSSYEQYF
CDR3nt: TGTGCCAGCAGCTCCCCCCTGGCCCGGGACAGTTCCTACGAGCAGTACTTC
j_gene: TRBJ2-7
d_gene: TRBD1
abundance: many
v_gene: TRBV7-9

CDR3aa: CSAASPWGNEQFF
CDR3nt: TGCAGTGCGGCGTCTCCGTGGGGGAATGAGCAGTTCTTC
j_gene: TRBJ2-1
d_gene: -
abundance: many
v_gene: TRBV20-1

CDR3aa: CASAPQGSNYGYTF
CDR3nt: TGCGCCAGTGCCCCACAGGGCTCTAACTATGGCTACACCTTC
j_gene: TRBJ1-2
d_gene: -
abundance: -
v_gene: TRBV5-1

CDR3aa: CASSTGTSGGKTQYF
CDR3nt: TGTGCCAGCAGTACCGGGACTAGCGGGGGCAAGACCCAGTACTTC
j_gene: TRBJ2-5
d_gene: TRBD2
abundance: -
v_gene: TRBV6-6

CDR3aa: CASSLVGPGGNQPQHF
CDR3nt: TGTGCCAGCAGTTTGGTAGGGCCGGGTGGCAATCAGCCCCAGCATTTT
j_gene: TRBJ1-5
d_gene: -
abundance: -
v_gene: TRBV12-3/TRBV12-4

CDR3aa: CASTESGQAYNEQFF
CDR3nt: TGTGCCAGCACCGAGTCGGGACAGGCCTACAATGAGCAGTTCTTC
j_gene: TRBJ2-1
d_gene: TRBD1
abundance: few
v_gene: TRBV28

CDR3aa: CASSQQTGSYGYTF
CDR3nt: TGCGCCAGCAGCCAACAGACAGGGAGCTATGGCTACACCTTC
j_gene: TRBJ1-2
d_gene: TRBD1
abundance: few
v_gene: TRBV4-1

CDR3aa: CASLDGGAQETQYF
CDR3nt: TGTGCCAGCCTGGATGGGGGGGCGCAAGAGACCCAGTACTTC
j_gene: TRBJ2-5
d_gene: -
abundance: -
v_gene: TRBV28

CDR3aa: CSVDFSRDEQYF
CDR3nt: TGCAGCGTTGATTTTTCGAGGGACGAGCAGTACTTC
j_gene: TRBJ2-7
d_gene: -
abundance: many
v_gene: TRBV29-1

CDR3aa: CASSHRAGELFF
CDR3nt: TGTGCCAGCAGTCACAGGGCCGGGGAGCTGTTTTTT
j_gene: TRBJ2-2
d_gene: -
abundance: many
v_gene: TRBV28

CDR3aa: CASSQLGQGASYNEQFF
CDR3nt: TGCGCCAGCAGCCAACTTGGACAGGGAGCATCCTACAATGAGCAGTTCTTC
j_gene: TRBJ2-1
d_gene: TRBD1
abundance: -
v_gene: TRBV4-1

CDR3aa: CASSKTSGTNYNEQFF
CDR3nt: TGTGCCAGTAGTAAGACTAGCGGAACGAACTACAATGAGCAGTTCTTC
j_gene: TRBJ2-1
d_gene: TRBD2
abundance: many
v_gene: TRBV19

CDR3aa: CASKGQNTDTQYF
CDR3nt: TGTGCCAGCAAGGGACAGAACACAGATACGCAGTATTTT
j_gene: TRBJ2-3
d_gene: TRBD1
abundance: many
v_gene: TRBV2

CDR3aa: CASRRGISYEQYF
CDR3nt: TGTGCCAGCAGAAGGGGAATCTCCTACGAGCAGTACTTC
j_gene: TRBJ2-7
d_gene: -
abundance: -
v_gene: TRBV6-5

CDR3aa: CASKESGGLYNEQFF
CDR3nt: TGTGCCAGCAAGGAGAGCGGGGGGCTCTACAATGAGCAGTTCTTC
j_gene: TRBJ2-1
d_gene: TRBD2
abundance: -
v_gene: TRBV7-2

CDR3aa: CASSADRTGELFF
CDR3nt: TGTGCCAGCAGCGCGGACAGGACCGGGGAGCTGTTTTTT
j_gene: TRBJ2-2
d_gene: TRBD1
abundance: few
v_gene: TRBV2

CDR3aa: CASSDYYSNQPQHF
CDR3nt: TGTGCCAGCTCCGATTATTATAGCAATCAGCCCCAGCATTTT
j_gene: TRBJ1-5
d_gene: -
abundance: -
v_gene: TRBV2

CDR3aa: CSDVDRVEGETQYF
CDR3nt: TGCAGCGACGTTGACAGGGTAGAAGGAGAGACCCAGTACTTC
j_gene: TRBJ2-5
d_gene: TRBD1
abundance: few
v_gene: TRBV29-1